The 25 T cell receptor beta chains presented below share a single source sample, sequenced in a study of OX40 agonist ivuxolimab in advanced cancers. Sequencing used immunoSEQ multiplex PCR; TCRdb keeps in-frame clones, though not all of them. The sample carries 55,000 to 75,000 clones, around 90% recorded once. Sequencing used CD4+ or CD8+ T cells sorted from blood, obtained in a trial of the OX40 agonist ivuxolimab. All receptors derive from an adult with an advanced solid tumor such as melanoma, head and neck, liver or kidney cancer.

The rearrangement uses TRBV5-4 and TRBJ1-1, with 10 bases fitting TRBD1. The J segment lost 0 bases and the V segment lost 2 bases, leaving 7 bases of the junction unmatched. This CDR3 contains 17 residues. Per the germline V gene, CDR1 is SGHNT and CDR2 is YYREEE (reference sequence). The CDR3 nucleotides read TGTGCCAGCAGCTTAGCAGCGGGGACAGGGGTGAACACTGAAGCTTTCTTT. Residues: CASSLAAGTGVNTEAFF. Full variable domain (missing parts from reference TRBV5-4 and TRBJ1-1): ETGVTQSPTHLIKTRGQQVTLRCSSQSGHNTVSWYQQALGQGPQFIFQYYREEENGRGNFPPRFSGLQFPNYSSELNVNALELDDSALYLCASSLAAGTGVNTEAFFGQGTRLTVV.

The rearrangement links TRBV5-6 to TRBJ1-5; D is unresolved. The CDR3 extends over 15 amino acids. The V gene's germline CDR1 is SGHDT and CDR2 YYEEEE. Trimming removed 1 base from V and 3 bases from J, with 11 bases in between. The CDR3 region is CASSLYWQVNQPQHF. In DNA form, the CDR3 reads TGTGCCAGCAGCTTGTATTGGCAGGTCAATCAGCCCCAGCATTTT.

V usage is TRBV11-2 and J usage is TRBJ2-3, with TRBD1 matching 9 bases. Germline V lookup: CDR1 SGHAT, CDR2 FQNNGV. This CDR3 spans 15 amino acids. J gave up 3 bases and V 4 bases, and 5 bases lay outside the gene matches. The CDR3 sequence is CASSWTGDRTDTQYF. The DNA of the CDR3 is TGTGCCAGCAGCTGGACAGGGGATAGGACAGATACGCAGTATTTT.

The chain couples TRBV14 to TRBJ2-7; TRBD2 is a possible D gene (6 bases). This CDR3 has 15 residues. Germline values: CDR1 SGHDN, CDR2 FVKESK. V lost 5 bases and J 4 bases, leaving 18 bases between the germline ends. The CDR3 is CASSRRGGIGYEQYF. The CDR3 nucleotides are TGTGCCAGCAGCAGGCGCGGCGGGATCGGTTACGAGCAGTACTTC.

The V call is TRBV28, the J call TRBJ1-1; D perhaps matches TRBD1 (6 bases). Germline CDR1 MDHEN, CDR2 SYDVKM. This CDR3 comprises 15 residues. Trimming took off 4 bases at V and 1 base at J, with 13 bases between the two ends. Here the CDR3 reads CASSSPTGPNTEAFF. CDR3 DNA: TGTGCCAGCAGTTCCCCAACAGGGCCGAACACTGAAGCTTTCTTT.

The chain carries TRBV10-1 and TRBJ1-1, with 7 bases lining up with TRBD1. There are 14 residues in the CDR3. Germline V gives CDR1 WNHNN, CDR2 SYGVQD (reference sequence). V gave up 6 bases and J gave up 3 bases; unmatched junction bases: 7. The CDR3 protein is CASRVGTADTEAFF. The CDR3 DNA reads TGCGCCAGCAGGGTAGGGACAGCGGACACTGAAGCTTTCTTT.

The chain combines TRBV6-5 with TRBJ1-6, with TRBD1 as a possible D gene (6 bases). The CDR3 totals 14 residues. Germline V CDR1 and CDR2: MNHEY, SVGAGI. Trimming removed 7 bases at V and 7 bases at J, with 14 bases between. CDR3 sequence reads: CASTTGQKNSPLHF. In DNA, the CDR3 is TGTGCCAGCACTACGGGACAAAAAAATTCACCCCTCCACTTT.

The chain joins TRBV27 to TRBJ1-1, with D unresolved. The CDR3 length is 14 residues. Trimming took 5 bases from V and 7 from J, leaving 17 bases between them. The germline V gene encodes CDR1 MNHEY and CDR2 SMNVEV (reference sequence). The chain's CDR3 is CASSPIGERDEAFF. The DNA for the CDR3 is TGTGCCAGCAGTCCTATCGGGGAGCGGGATGAAGCTTTCTTT.

This rearrangement joins TRBV20-1 to TRBJ2-1; D is undetermined. V lost 2 bases to trimming and J lost 14 bases, with 10 bases between them. This CDR3 is 10 amino acids long. CDR1 is DFQATT, CDR2 SNEGSKA, per germline (reference sequence). The CDR3 region is CSARIYREFF. The CDR3 DNA sequence: TGCAGTGCTAGAATCTACCGGGAGTTCTTC.

The rearrangement links TRBV19 to TRBJ1-5, with 7 bases matching TRBD1. The CDR3 runs to 15 residues. Trimming at V came to 6 bases and at J to 4 bases, leaving 9 bases not matched to a gene. The germline CDR1 and CDR2 sequences are LNHDA and SQIVND (reference sequence). DNA of the CDR3: TGTGCCAGTAGCATAACAGGGGTTTTTAATCAGCCCCAGCATTTT. Protein product: CASSITGVFNQPQHF.

This chain links TRBV7-2 with TRBJ1-5; 7 bases agree with TRBD1. V lost 5 bases, J lost 10 bases, and 14 bases stayed unmatched. The CDR3 loop spans 15 amino acids. Germline V gene sequence: CDR1 SGHTA, CDR2 FQGNSA. The CDR3 region is CASSPSRQGGVPQHF. The CDR3 DNA follows: TGTGCCAGCAGCCCTAGCCGACAGGGTGGGGTCCCCCAGCATTTT.

The V call is TRBV7-9, the J call TRBJ1-1; TRBD1 matches 7 bases. The CDR3 has 16 residues. V lost 3 bases to trimming and J lost 3 bases; unmatched junction nucleotides: 10. The germline CDR1 and CDR2 sequences are SEHNR and FQNEAQ (reference sequence). DNA of the CDR3: TGTGCCAGCAGCTTGGCCGGGGCAGGGGGAGACACTGAAGCTTTCTTT. Translated, it gives CASSLAGAGGDTEAFF. The full variable domain, its missing parts supplied by reference TRBV7-9 and TRBJ1-1, is DTGVSQNPRHKITKRGQNVTFRCDPISEHNRLYWYRQTLGQGPEFLTYFQNEAQLEKSRLLSDRFSAERPKGSFSTLEIQRTEQGDSAMYLCASSLAGAGGDTEAFFGQGTRLTVV.

The V gene is TRBV2, the J gene TRBJ2-3, with 11 bases identical to TRBD2. This CDR3 has 14 residues. V shed 8 bases, J shed 6 bases, and the junction held 7 bases outside the gene matches. Germline-derived CDR1 and CDR2 are SNHLY and FYNNEI. CDR3 coding DNA: TGTGCCAGCTTTAGCGGGAGGGAGGATGATACGCAGTATTTT. Translating it yields CASFSGREDDTQYF.

The gene calls are TRBV27 and TRBJ1-5; the D gene is possibly TRBD1 (6 bases). There are 13 residues in the CDR3. Germline-derived CDR1 and CDR2 are MNHEY and SMNVEV (reference sequence). Trimming pared 5 bases from V and 6 bases from J, leaving 11 bases between. CDR3 nucleotide sequence: TGTGCCAGCAGTCCCAACAGGGCTCAGCCCCAGCATTTT. Residues: CASSPNRAQPQHF.

This clone was seen just once. The genes are TRBV7-2 and TRBJ2-3; D uncertain. The CDR3 extends over 12 amino acids. With 3 bases removed from V and 5 bases from J, the gap between germline ends came to 6 bases. The germline V gene encodes CDR1 SGHTA and CDR2 FQGNSA. The CDR3 coding sequence is TGTGCCAGCAGCTTCTACGGAGATACGCAGTATTTT. Residues: CASSFYGDTQYF.

The chain links TRBV4-3 to TRBJ1-4, with 12 positions matching TRBD1. Germline V gives CDR1 LGHNA, CDR2 YSLEER. The CDR3 has 19 residues. V shed 0 bases and J 8 bases; nucleotides not matched to a gene: 13. The CDR3 nucleotides are TGCGCCAGCAGCCAAGATAGGGGGGACAGGGGGCGCGGACGGGAAAAACTGTTTTTT. It encodes CASSQDRGDRGRGREKLFF.

The CDR3 sequence is CASSLRPGGYGYTF. DNA of the CDR3: TGTGCCAGTAGTCTACGACCGGGAGGCTATGGCTACACCTTC. The rearrangement joins TRBV19 to TRBJ1-2, with unresolved D. The CDR3 sequence is 14 residues long. In germline, CDR1 is LNHDA, CDR2 SQIVND (reference sequence). Trimming left V 5 bases short and J 4 bases short, with 14 bases between.

This chain connects TRBV28 to TRBJ1-5, with a possible D match to TRBD1 (6 bases). The germline V and J ends were trimmed by 3 bases and 3 bases, with 15 bases remaining between them. This CDR3 has 16 amino acids. The germline V gene encodes CDR1 MDHEN and CDR2 SYDVKM. Here the CDR3 reads CASSFIQGSYNQPQHF. CDR3 DNA sequence: TGTGCCAGCAGTTTTATACAGGGATCCTACAATCAGCCCCAGCATTTT. Full variable domain (missing parts from reference TRBV28 and TRBJ1-5): DVKVTQSSRYLVKRTGEKVFLECVQDMDHENMFWYRQDPGLGLRLIYFSYDVKMKEKGDIPEGYSVSREKKERFSLILESASTNQTSMYLCASSFIQGSYNQPQHFGDGTRLSIL.

This clone was seen a few times. V gene TRBV5-6 combines with J gene TRBJ1-5; perhaps TRBD1 as D (5 bases). The CDR3 consists of 17 residues. V was cut by 1 base and J by 1 base, with 15 bases left in between. From germline, CDR1 is SGHDT and CDR2 YYEEEE. The CDR3 spells CASSLWGFTQSNQPQHF. CDR3 DNA sequence: TGTGCCAGCAGCTTGTGGGGGTTTACACAGAGCAATCAGCCCCAGCATTTT.

The chain carries TRBV28 and TRBJ2-6; D is perhaps TRBD2 (6 bases). CDR3 length equals 14 residues. CDR1 MDHEN and CDR2 SYDVKM come from the germline V gene. Trimming took off 4 bases at V and 2 bases at J, with 6 bases between the two ends. The CDR3 spells CASSWRAGANVLTF. The CDR3 DNA is TGTGCCAGCAGTTGGAGGGCTGGGGCCAACGTCCTGACTTTC.

The chain employs TRBV6-5 and TRBJ2-2; TRBD1 matches at 11 bases. Germline CDR1 and CDR2: MNHEY and SVGAGI. V lost 5 bases and J lost 6; bases outside the gene matches: 2. The CDR3 consists of 14 residues. CDR3: CASSGDRGAGELFF. The CDR3 nucleotides are TGTGCCAGCAGTGGGGACAGGGGGGCCGGGGAGCTGTTTTTT.

This chain uses TRBV11-2 with TRBJ1-2; weak D call: TRBD1 (6 bases). Per the germline V gene, CDR1 is SGHAT and CDR2 is FQNNGV. This CDR3 region has 14 residues. The germline V and J ends were trimmed by 5 bases and 5 bases, with 15 bases remaining between them. The chain's CDR3 is CASSPGTNLYGYTF. For the CDR3, the DNA is TGTGCCAGCAGCCCTGGGACAAACCTGTATGGCTACACCTTC.

The gene calls are TRBV5-1 and TRBJ1-4; TRBD1 is a possible D gene (5 bases). This CDR3 has 14 residues. V was clipped by 5 bases and J by 8 bases, with 16 bases between them. The germline V gene has CDR1 SGHRS and CDR2 YFSETQ. The CDR3 is CASSETERREKLFF. Here the CDR3 DNA reads TGCGCCAGCAGTGAGACAGAGCGTAGGGAAAAACTGTTTTTT. Drawing the rest from reference TRBV5-1 and TRBJ1-4, the complete variable domain is KAGVTQTPRYLIKTRGQQVTLSCSPISGHRSVSWYQQTPGQGLQFLFEYFSETQRNKGNFPGRFSGRQFSNSRSEMNVSTLELGDSALYLCASSETERREKLFFGSGTQLSVL.

The V gene is TRBV28, the J gene TRBJ2-1; the D gene is possibly TRBD1 (7 bases). Germline V gives CDR1 MDHEN, CDR2 SYDVKM. The CDR3 covers 15 residues. With 8 bases removed from V and 7 bases from J, the gap between germline ends came to 21 bases. CDR3 sequence: CASGQGGGGANEQFF. In DNA, the CDR3 is TGTGCCAGCGGCCAGGGAGGAGGGGGCGCGAATGAGCAGTTCTTC.

This clone was recorded only once. The chain couples TRBV28 to TRBJ1-1; 10 bases are shared with TRBD1. The germline V gene has CDR1 MDHEN and CDR2 SYDVKM. The length of the CDR3 is 22 residues. Unmatched junction bases numbered 28, after V lost 5 bases and J lost 4 bases. The CDR3 here is CASSPLSWVRSSRQGAPTEAFF. The CDR3 nucleotides are TGTGCCAGCAGTCCTTTATCGTGGGTGAGAAGTAGTCGACAGGGGGCGCCCACTGAAGCTTTCTTT.